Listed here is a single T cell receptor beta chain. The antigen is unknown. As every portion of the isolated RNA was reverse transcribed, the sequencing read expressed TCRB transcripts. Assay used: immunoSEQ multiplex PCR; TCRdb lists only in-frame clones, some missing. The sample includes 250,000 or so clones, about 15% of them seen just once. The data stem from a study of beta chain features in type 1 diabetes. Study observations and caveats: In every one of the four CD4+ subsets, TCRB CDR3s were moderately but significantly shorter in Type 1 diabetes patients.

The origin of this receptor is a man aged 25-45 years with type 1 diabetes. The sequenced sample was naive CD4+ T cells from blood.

CDR3 loop: CASTSPGTGGVHEGAFF. The CDR3 DNA is TGTGCCAGCACATCCCCGGGGACAGGGGGCGTTCACGAAGGGGCTTTCTTT. This sequence joins TRBV28 and TRBJ1-1; 12 nucleotides match TRBD1. V was pared by 7 bases and J by 11 bases, with 20 bases of the junction left unmatched. The CDR3 has 17 residues. Per germline, CDR1 MDHEN and CDR2 SYDVKM.